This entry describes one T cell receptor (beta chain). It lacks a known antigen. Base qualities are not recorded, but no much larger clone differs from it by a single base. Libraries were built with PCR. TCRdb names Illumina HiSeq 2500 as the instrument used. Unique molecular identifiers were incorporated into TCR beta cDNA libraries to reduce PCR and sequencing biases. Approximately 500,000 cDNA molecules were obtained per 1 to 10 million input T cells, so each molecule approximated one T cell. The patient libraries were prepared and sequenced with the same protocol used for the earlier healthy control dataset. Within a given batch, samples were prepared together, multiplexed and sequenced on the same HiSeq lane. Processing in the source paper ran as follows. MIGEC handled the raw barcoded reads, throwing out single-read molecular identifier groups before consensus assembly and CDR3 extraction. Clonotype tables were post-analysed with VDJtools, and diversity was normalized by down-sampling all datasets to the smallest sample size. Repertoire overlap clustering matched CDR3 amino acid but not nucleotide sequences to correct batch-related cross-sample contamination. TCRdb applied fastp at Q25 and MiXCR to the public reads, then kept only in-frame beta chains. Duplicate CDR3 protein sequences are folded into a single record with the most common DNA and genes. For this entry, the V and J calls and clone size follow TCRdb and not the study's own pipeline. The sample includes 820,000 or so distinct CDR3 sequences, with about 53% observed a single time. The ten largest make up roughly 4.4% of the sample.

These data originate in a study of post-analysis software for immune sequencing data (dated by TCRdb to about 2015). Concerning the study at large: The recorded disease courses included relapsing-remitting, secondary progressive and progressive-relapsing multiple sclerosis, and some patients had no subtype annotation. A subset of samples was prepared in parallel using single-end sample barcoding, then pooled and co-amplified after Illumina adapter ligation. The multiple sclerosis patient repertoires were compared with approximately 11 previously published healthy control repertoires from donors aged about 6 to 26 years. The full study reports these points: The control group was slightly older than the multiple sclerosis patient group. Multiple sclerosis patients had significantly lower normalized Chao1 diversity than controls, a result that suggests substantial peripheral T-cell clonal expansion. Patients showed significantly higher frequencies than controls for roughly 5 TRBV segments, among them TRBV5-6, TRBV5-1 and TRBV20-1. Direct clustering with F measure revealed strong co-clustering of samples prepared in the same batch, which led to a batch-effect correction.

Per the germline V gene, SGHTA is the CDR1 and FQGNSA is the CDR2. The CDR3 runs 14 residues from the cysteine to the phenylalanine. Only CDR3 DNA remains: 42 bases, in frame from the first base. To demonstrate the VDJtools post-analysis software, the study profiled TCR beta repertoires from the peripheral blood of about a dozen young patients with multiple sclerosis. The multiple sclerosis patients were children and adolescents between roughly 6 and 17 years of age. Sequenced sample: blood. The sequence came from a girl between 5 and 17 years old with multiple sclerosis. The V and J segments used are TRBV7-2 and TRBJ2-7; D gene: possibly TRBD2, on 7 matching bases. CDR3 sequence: CASGGGRAGNEQYF. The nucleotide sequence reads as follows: TGTGCGAGCGGAGGGGGGAGGGCCGGGAACGAGCAGTACTTC.